Below, 3 T cell receptor beta chains from the same sample are listed, as sequenced in a study of cytomegalovirus exposure and HLA in healthy donors. Both 60 Vbeta primers and 13 Jbeta primers went into the PCR. Profiled with immunoSEQ multiplex PCR; TCRdb holds only in-frame clones, not every one. Found here are around 100,000 clones, 74% of them singletons; the top ten hold about 2.8%. The sequencing sample was made of PBMCs. Receptors were obtained from a man in his fifties or sixties in good health and CMV-seropositive.

The genes are TRBV7-9 and TRBJ1-4, with D perhaps TRBD1 (5 bases). The germline CDR1 and CDR2 sequences are SEHNR and FQNEAQ (reference sequence). With 4 bases removed from V and 1 base from J, the gap between germline ends came to 19 bases. The CDR3 length is 18 residues. The CDR3 nucleotides are TGTGCCAGCAGCTACGCAACAGGAATTTCGATAACTAATGAAAAACTGTTTTTT. It translates to CASSYATGISITNEKLFF. The complete variable domain, with remaining parts taken from reference TRBV7-9 and TRBJ1-4, reads DTGVSQNPRHKITKRGQNVTFRCDPISEHNRLYWYRQTLGQGPEFLTYFQNEAQLEKSRLLSDRFSAERPKGSFSTLEIQRTEQGDSAMYLCASSYATGISITNEKLFFGSGTQLSVL.

V usage is TRBV5-4 and J usage is TRBJ2-1; 7 nucleotides align to TRBD1. The CDR3 has 16 residues. CDR1 is SGHNT and CDR2 is YYREEE in the germline V gene (reference sequence). V shed 2 bases, J shed 5 bases, and the junction held 10 bases outside the gene matches. DNA of the CDR3: TGTGCCAGCAGCTTTCCCGGGACAGATAATAACAATGAGCAGTTCTTC. This encodes CASSFPGTDNNNEQFF.

The CDR3 DNA sequence: TGTGCCAGCAGTTTATGGTCTAGCGGGGCCTACAATGAGCAGTTCTTC. This encodes CASSLWSSGAYNEQFF. V and J are TRBV27 and TRBJ2-1; 9 nucleotides match TRBD2. This CDR3 is 16 amino acids long. The germline V gene encodes CDR1 MNHEY and CDR2 SMNVEV (reference sequence). J lost 2 bases, V lost 1 base, and 3 bases had no gene match.